This T cell receptor beta chain comes out of a study of cytomegalovirus exposure and HLA in healthy donors. Study outcomes and limitations: A later analysis revealed that TCR association rates differed between HLA loci, peaking at DRB1 and bottoming out at HLA-C.

The PCR employed 60 Vbeta primers together with 13 Jbeta primers. Only in-frame clones appear in the TCRdb table, and some are missing; sequencing was by immunoSEQ multiplex PCR. The sample table includes more than 95,000 clones. To note about this clone: The antigen is undetermined.

The sequencing sample was made of PBMCs. This TCR came from a man aged 35 to 55 in good health and CMV-seronegative.

The CDR3 sequence: CASSQPQEVRLAFF. The CDR3, as DNA: TGTGCCAGCAGCCAACCCCAGGAGGTACGGTTGGCTTTCTTT. J is TRBJ1-1 and V is TRBV4-2; D unresolved. This CDR3 is 14 amino acids long. The V end was cut by 2 bases, the J end by 11 bases, with 18 bases between. The V gene's germline CDR1 is LGHNA and CDR2 YNFKEQ.